This T cell receptor beta chain was sequenced during a study of T-cell reconstitution after alpha-beta-depleted transplantation in children. Using unique molecular identifiers, the investigators prepared the TCRbeta library. Via MiXCR, TCRdb re-called the PCR reads, giving one row per CDR3 protein. This table holds around 410,000 distinct CDR3 sequences, approximately 11% found once. This clonotype was observed many times. One end of the junction does not line up with germline, which may come from a read error. The CDR3 spans 12 residues. The receptor's source is a human donor who donated a stem cell graft to a child with acute myeloid leukemia. The chain has TRBV12-3 or TRBV12-4 and TRBJ2-1, with D hard to call. Specimen: PBMCs from the stem cell graft donor, collected from the stem cell graft. The CDR3: CASSRTHKEQFF. Written as DNA, the CDR3 is TGTGCCAGCAGCCGAACCCACAAGGAGCAGTTCTTC.